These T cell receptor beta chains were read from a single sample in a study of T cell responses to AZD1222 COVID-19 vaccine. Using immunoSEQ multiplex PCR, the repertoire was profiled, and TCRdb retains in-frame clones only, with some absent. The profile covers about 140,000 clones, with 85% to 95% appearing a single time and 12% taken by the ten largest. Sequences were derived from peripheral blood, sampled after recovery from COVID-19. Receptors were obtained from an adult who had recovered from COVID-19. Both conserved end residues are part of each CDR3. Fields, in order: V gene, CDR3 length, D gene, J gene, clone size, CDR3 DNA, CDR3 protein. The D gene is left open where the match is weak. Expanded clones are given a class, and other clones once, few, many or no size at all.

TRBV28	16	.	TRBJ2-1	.	TGTGCCAGCAGTTTAGAGCAGTCTAGCTCCTACAATGAGCAGTTCTTC	CASSLEQSSSYNEQFF
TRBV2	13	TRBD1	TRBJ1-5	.	TGTGCCAGCAGTAAGGGGGCTGGGCAGCCCCAGCATTTT	CASSKGAGQPQHF
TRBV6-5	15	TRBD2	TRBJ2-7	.	TGTGCCAGCAGGGGACTAGCGGGAGGCACCTACGAGCAGTACTTC	CASRGLAGGTYEQYF
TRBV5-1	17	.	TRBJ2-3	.	TGCGCCAGCAGCTCGGACGGACAAAATCCCCCCACAGATACGCAGTATTTT	CASSSDGQNPPTDTQYF
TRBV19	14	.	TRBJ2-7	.	TGTGCCAGTAGTATTGGCGGGATCTCCTACGAGCAGTACTTC	CASSIGGISYEQYF
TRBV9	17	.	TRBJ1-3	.	TGTGCCAGCAGCTCAACCGGGGTTTCAAGGTCTGGAAACACCATATATTTT	CASSSTGVSRSGNTIYF
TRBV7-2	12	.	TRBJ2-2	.	TGTGCCAGCAGCTTTAACACCGGGGAGCTGTTTTTT	CASSFNTGELFF
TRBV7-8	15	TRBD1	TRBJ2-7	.	TGTGCCAGCAGTTCGGGACAGGGGTCCCCCTACGAGCAGTACTTC	CASSSGQGSPYEQYF
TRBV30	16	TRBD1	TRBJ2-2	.	TGTGCCTGGAGCCGGGGGACAGGGGGGAACACCGGGGAGCTGTTTTTT	CAWSRGTGGNTGELFF
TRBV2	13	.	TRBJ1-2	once	TGTGCCAGCAGTGTGTCATTGGACTATGGCTACACCTTC	CASSVSLDYGYTF
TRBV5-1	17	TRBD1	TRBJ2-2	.	TGCGCCAGCAGCTTGGTCGGACAGGGGGCAGGCACCGGGGAGCTGTTTTTT	CASSLVGQGAGTGELFF
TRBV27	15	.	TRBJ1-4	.	TGTGCCAGCCGAACTAACAGGGTTGCTAATGAAAAACTGTTTTTT	CASRTNRVANEKLFF
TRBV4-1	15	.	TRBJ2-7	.	TGCGCCAGCAGCCAAGGAGGGCAGGCTACCTACGAGCAGTACTTC	CASSQGGQATYEQYF
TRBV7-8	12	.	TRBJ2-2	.	TGTGCCAGCAGCAAGCGGACCGGGGAGCTGTTTTTT	CASSKRTGELFF
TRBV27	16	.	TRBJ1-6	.	TGTGCCAGCAGTTTATGGTCCGAGGGGTATAATTCACCCCTCCACTTT	CASSLWSEGYNSPLHF
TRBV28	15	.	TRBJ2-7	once	TGTGCCAGCAATAGAGGCGGGACGATCTCCTACGAGCAGTACTTC	CASNRGGTISYEQYF
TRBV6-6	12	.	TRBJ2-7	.	TGTGCCAGCAGTGCAGGGGTCTACGAGCAGTACTTC	CASSAGVYEQYF
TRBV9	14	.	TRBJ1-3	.	TGTGCCAGCAGCGTGGCGGGCTCTGGAAACACCATATATTTT	CASSVAGSGNTIYF
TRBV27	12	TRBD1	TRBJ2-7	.	TGTGCCAGCAGTAACAGGGGGAGAGAGCAGTACTTC	CASSNRGREQYF
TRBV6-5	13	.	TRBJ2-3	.	TGTGCCAGCGGGGCAGCCCACACAGATACGCAGTATTTT	CASGAAHTDTQYF
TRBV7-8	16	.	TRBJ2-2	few	TGTGCCAGCAGCTCCGCGGGGGCGATGAACACCGGGGAGCTGTTTTTT	CASSSAGAMNTGELFF
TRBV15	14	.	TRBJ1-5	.	TGTGCCACCAGTCCCACCCGAGGCAATCAGCCCCAGCATTTT	CATSPTRGNQPQHF
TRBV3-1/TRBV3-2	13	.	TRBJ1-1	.	TGTGCCAGCAGCCAAGCAGGAGGCACTGAAGCTTTCTTT	CASSQAGGTEAFF
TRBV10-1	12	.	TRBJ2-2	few	TGCGCCAGCAACCAAGACACCGGGGAGCTGTTTTTT	CASNQDTGELFF
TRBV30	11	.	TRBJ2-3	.	TGTGCCTGGAGTGTGGTTCATACGCAGTATTTT	CAWSVVHTQYF
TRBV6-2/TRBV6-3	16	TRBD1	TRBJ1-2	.	TGTGCCAGCAGTTACCCAACCGGGACAGGGCTCTATGGCTACACCTTC	CASSYPTGTGLYGYTF
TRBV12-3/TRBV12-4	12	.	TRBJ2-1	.	TGTGCCAGCACCCTACTAAACAATGAGCAGTTCTTC	CASTLLNNEQFF
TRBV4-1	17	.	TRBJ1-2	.	TGCGCCAGCAGCCAAGATGAGGGAGGGAGCTTATTGTATGGCTACACCTTC	CASSQDEGGSLLYGYTF
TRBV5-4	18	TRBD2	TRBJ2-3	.	TGTGCCAGCAGCTTGGGGGGACTAGCGGGAGCCCCTGGGGATACGCAGTATTTT	CASSLGGLAGAPGDTQYF
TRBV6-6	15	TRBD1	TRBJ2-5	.	TGTGCCAGCAGCCAAGGGACAGGCCTTAAAGAGACCCAGTACTTC	CASSQGTGLKETQYF
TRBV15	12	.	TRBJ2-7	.	TGTGCCACCAGCAGAGAGCCCTACGAGCAGTACTTC	CATSREPYEQYF
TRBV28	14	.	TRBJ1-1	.	TGTGCCAGCAGTGGGGGACAAATGAACACTGAAGCTTTCTTT	CASSGGQMNTEAFF
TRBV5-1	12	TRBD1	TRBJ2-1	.	TGCGCCAGCAGCTTACAGGGGGATGAGCAGTTCTTC	CASSLQGDEQFF
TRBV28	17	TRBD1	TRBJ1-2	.	TGTGCCAGCAGTTTAGAGAGAAAGGGGACAGCTAACTATGGCTACACCTTC	CASSLERKGTANYGYTF
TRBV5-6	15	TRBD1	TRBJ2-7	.	TGTGCCAGCAGCTTGCCCGGGACAGGGGCCTACGAGCAGTACTTC	CASSLPGTGAYEQYF
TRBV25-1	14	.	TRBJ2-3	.	TGTGCCAGCAGTGGGCGGGGAAGCACAGATACGCAGTATTTT	CASSGRGSTDTQYF
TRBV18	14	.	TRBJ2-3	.	TGTGCCAGCTCACCTCGGGACCACACAGATACGCAGTATTTT	CASSPRDHTDTQYF
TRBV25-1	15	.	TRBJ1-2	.	TGTGCCAGCAGTGAGACCAGGGGCCATCTCTATGGCTACACCTTC	CASSETRGHLYGYTF
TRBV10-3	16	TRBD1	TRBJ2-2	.	TGTGCCATCAGTGAGTTCGGGACAGGGGGCACCGGGGAGCTGTTTTTT	CAISEFGTGGTGELFF
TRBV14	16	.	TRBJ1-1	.	TGTGCCAGCAGCCAAGACGGATACGGATCAAACACTGAAGCTTTCTTT	CASSQDGYGSNTEAFF
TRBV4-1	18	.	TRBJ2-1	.	TGCGCCAGCAGCCAAACCTACGCGACCCCGAGCTCCTACAATGAGCAGTTCTTC	CASSQTYATPSSYNEQFF
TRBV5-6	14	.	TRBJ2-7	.	TGTGCCAGCAGCGCAGGGCCGGGCACCTACGAGCAGTACTTC	CASSAGPGTYEQYF
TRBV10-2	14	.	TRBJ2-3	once	TGCGCCAGCTCGAGGTCTAGCGCTAGGGATACGCAGTATTTT	CASSRSSARDTQYF
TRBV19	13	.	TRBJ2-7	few	TGTGCCAGTAGTAAACAAGTCTCCTACGAGCAGTACTTC	CASSKQVSYEQYF
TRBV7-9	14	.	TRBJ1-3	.	TGTGCCAGCAGACCAGCGAACTCTGGAAACACCATATATTTT	CASRPANSGNTIYF
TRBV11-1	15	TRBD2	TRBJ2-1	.	TGTGCCAGCAGCTTAAGGGCAGCGGGGCGCAATGAGCAGTTCTTC	CASSLRAAGRNEQFF
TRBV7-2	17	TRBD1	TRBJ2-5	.	TGTGCCAGCAGCTTATTGTCGGGACAGGGTAGAACAGGGGCCCAGTACTTC	CASSLLSGQGRTGAQYF
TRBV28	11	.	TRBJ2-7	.	TGTGCCAGCAGTGAGCGCTACGAGCAGTACTTC	CASSERYEQYF
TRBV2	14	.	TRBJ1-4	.	TGTGCCAGCAGTGTGCAGGGACAAAATGAAAAACTGTTTTTT	CASSVQGQNEKLFF
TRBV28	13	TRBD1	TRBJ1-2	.	TGTGCCAGCAAAACCGGGACAGGCTATGGCTACACCTTC	CASKTGTGYGYTF
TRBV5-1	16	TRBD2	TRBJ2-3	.	TGCGCCAGCAGCTCGTGGGGACTAACCGGGGGGGATACGCAGTATTTT	CASSSWGLTGGDTQYF
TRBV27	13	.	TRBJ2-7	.	TGTGCCAGCAGTTTGAGAGAGGCCTACGAGCAGTACTTC	CASSLREAYEQYF